This TCR beta chain stems from a study of CD8+CD57+ T cells in acquired aplastic anemia. Overall study context: The sorted CD4+ and CD8+ cells yielded an average approximately 3 ug of DNA.

For sequencing, patients were chosen who had shown expansion of CD8+CD57+ cells by flow cytometry. The cohort consisted entirely of patients having severe acquired aplastic anemia. General observations from the study: Patients and controls had in common 25 to 35 CD8+ CDR3 sequences. No significant difference in CD8+ Simpson's diversity was found between patients and controls.

Comment on this clonotype: Antigen: not known.

TCR beta VDJ and CDR3 profiles were obtained from a genomic DNA template. TCRdb fed the reads into MiXCR, producing one record per CDR3 protein. Among 150,000 to 200,000 distinct CDR3 sequences listed, about half were seen once. Trimming cost V 1 base and J 3 bases; bases outside gene matches: 3. Germline V gene lookup returns CDR1 SNHLY and CDR2 FYNNEI. The CDR3 runs 14 residues. The receptor comes from a human donor with aplastic anemia. J is TRBJ2-7 and V is TRBV2, with 7 bases lining up with TRBD2. Sequenced material: sorted CD4+, CD8+, or CD8+CD57+ T cells (not recorded which) from PBMCs. The CDR3 DNA reads TGTGCCAGCAGTGAAGGGCGCGGGAGCTACGAGCAGTACTTC. It codes for CASSEGRGSYEQYF.